A selection of T cell receptor beta chains follows, all from one sample in a study of shared clonotypes between healthy human individuals. Clones were sequenced by immunoSEQ multiplex PCR, and TCRdb holds only the in-frame ones, with some missing. The sample holds about 2.4 million clones, over 85% seen once. Sequenced: naive CD4+ T cells from PBMCs. The receptors were gathered from a man aged 18-30 years in good health. Some clones in this sample may be carry-over from other donors' samples. Both conserved end residues are part of each CDR3. Fields, in order: D gene, J gene, V gene, clone size, CDR3 DNA, CDR3 protein. A D gene is named only where the DNA matches it firmly. Size values are once, few and many counts, or a class for expanded clones, and some rows have none.

D: TRBD1; J: TRBJ1-1; V: TRBV18; size: NA; DNA: TGTGCCAGCTCACTGGGACAGAGGAACACTGAAGCTTTCTTT; CDR3: CASSLGQRNTEAFF
D: NA; J: TRBJ2-1; V: TRBV28; size: NA; DNA: TGTGCCAGCAGTTTAGGGAGCGCCCAGACCTACAATGAGCAGTTCTTC; CDR3: CASSLGSAQTYNEQFF
D: TRBD1; J: TRBJ1-2; V: TRBV6-6; size: NA; DNA: TGTGCCAGCAGTTACGGGACAGGTAACTATGGCTACACCTTC; CDR3: CASSYGTGNYGYTF
D: NA; J: TRBJ2-3; V: TRBV7-9; size: NA; DNA: TGTGCCAGCAGCTTTGCCTCCAGCACAGATACGCAGTATTTT; CDR3: CASSFASSTDTQYF
D: TRBD1; J: TRBJ1-5; V: TRBV7-6; size: few; DNA: TGTGCCAGCAGCGAGTACCAGGGGGATCAGCCCCAGCATTTT; CDR3: CASSEYQGDQPQHF
D: TRBD1; J: TRBJ1-2; V: TRBV18; size: NA; DNA: TGTGCCAGCTCACCACCGGGACAGGGACTAGCCGGTGGCTACACCTTC; CDR3: CASSPPGQGLAGGYTF
D: TRBD2; J: TRBJ2-7; V: TRBV18; size: NA; DNA: TGTGCCAGCTCACCTCGGGACTGGGGGGGCGAGCAGTACTTC; CDR3: CASSPRDWGGEQYF
D: NA; J: TRBJ2-2; V: TRBV6-1; size: NA; DNA: TGTGCCAGCAGTCCTGACAGACGGAGGACCGGGGAGCTGTTTTTT; CDR3: CASSPDRRRTGELFF
D: TRBD2; J: TRBJ2-1; V: TRBV9; size: NA; DNA: TGTGCCAGCAGCGAACTAGCGGGTTCCTACAATGAGCAGTTCTTC; CDR3: CASSELAGSYNEQFF
D: NA; J: TRBJ2-7; V: TRBV28; size: NA; DNA: TGTGCCGCTAGGGGGGTAGCGACCTACGAGCAGTACTTC; CDR3: CAARGVATYEQYF
D: TRBD1; J: TRBJ1-1; V: TRBV30; size: NA; DNA: TGTGCCCGGGGCAGGGGGCCGACTGAAGCTTTCTTT; CDR3: CARGRGPTEAFF
D: NA; J: TRBJ1-2; V: TRBV2; size: NA; DNA: TGTGCCAGCAGTGAGGGATATGGCTACACCTTC; CDR3: CASSEGYGYTF
D: NA; J: TRBJ1-3; V: TRBV18; size: NA; DNA: TGTGCCAGCTCACCGACAGGACCGAGCTCTGGAAACACCATATATTTT; CDR3: CASSPTGPSSGNTIYF
D: NA; J: TRBJ2-4; V: TRBV2; size: NA; DNA: TGTGCCAGCGGGACCCTAAAAAACATTCAGTACTTC; CDR3: CASGTLKNIQYF
D: NA; J: TRBJ2-5; V: TRBV5-6; size: NA; DNA: TGTGCCAGCAGCTTACCCGGACAAGAGACCCAGTACTTC; CDR3: CASSLPGQETQYF